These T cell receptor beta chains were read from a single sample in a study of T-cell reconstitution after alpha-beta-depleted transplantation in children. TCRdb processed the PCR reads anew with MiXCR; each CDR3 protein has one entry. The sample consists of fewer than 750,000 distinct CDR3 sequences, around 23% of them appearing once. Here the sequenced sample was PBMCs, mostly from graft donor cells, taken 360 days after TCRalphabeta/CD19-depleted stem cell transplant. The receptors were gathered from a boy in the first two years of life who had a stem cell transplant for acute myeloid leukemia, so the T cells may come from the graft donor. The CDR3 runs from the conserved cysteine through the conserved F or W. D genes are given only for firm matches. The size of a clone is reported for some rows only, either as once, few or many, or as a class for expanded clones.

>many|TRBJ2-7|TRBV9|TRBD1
TGTGCCAGCAGCGCCACCCCCTCGGTCCGGGACAGGCCCTACGAGCAGTACTTC
CASSATPSVRDRPYEQYF
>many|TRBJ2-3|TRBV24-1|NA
TGTGCCACCAGTGGTATAGCGTCAAGCACAGATACGCAGTATTTT
CATSGIASSTDTQYF
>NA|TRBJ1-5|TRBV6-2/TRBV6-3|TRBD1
TGTGCCAGCGGGGACAGGTTGGGACAGCCCCAGCATTTT
CASGDRLGQPQHF
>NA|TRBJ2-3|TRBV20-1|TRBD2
TGCAGTGCTAGAGCCAGAGCCCTACTAGCGGGGGGCACAGATACGCAGTATTTT
CSARARALLAGGTDTQYF
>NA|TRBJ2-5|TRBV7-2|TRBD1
TGTGCCAGCAGCTTAGCGAGACAGGGGGGGACCCAGTACTTC
CASSLARQGGTQYF
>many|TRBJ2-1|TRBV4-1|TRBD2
TGCGCCAGCAGCCAAGTTAGGGCTAGCGGGGGGGCCCTCTACAATGAGCAGTTCTTC
CASSQVRASGGALYNEQFF
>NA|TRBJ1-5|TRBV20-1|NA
TGCAGTGCTAGGGATGGGGGGGTCAATCAGCCCCAGCATTTT
CSARDGGVNQPQHF
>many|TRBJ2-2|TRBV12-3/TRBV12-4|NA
TGTGCCAGCAGTCCCCCCACGGGACTTACTCGGGCCTGGGAGCTGTTTTTT
CASSPPTGLTRAWELFF
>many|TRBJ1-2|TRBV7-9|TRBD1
TGTGCCAGCAGCTTCCCGGACAGGTCCACCTACACCTTC
CASSFPDRSTYTF
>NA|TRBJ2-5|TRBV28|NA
TGTGCCAGCAGTTTACGTCCAGGCAGGACCCAGTACTTC
CASSLRPGRTQYF
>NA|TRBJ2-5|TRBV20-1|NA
TGCAGTGCTAGAGAAAACCGCCAGGGACACCACCAAGAGACCCAGTACTTC
CSARENRQGHHQETQYF
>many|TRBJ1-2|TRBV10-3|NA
TGTGCCATCAGTGACCGGACGACAGGTACCCGCTACACCTTC
CAISDRTTGTRYTF
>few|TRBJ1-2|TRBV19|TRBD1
TGTGCCAGTAAGACAGGGGGTACCAACTATGGCTACACCTTC
CASKTGGTNYGYTF
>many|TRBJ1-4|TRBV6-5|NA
TGTGCCAGCAAGACAGGAGCAACTAATGAAAAACTGTTTTTT
CASKTGATNEKLFF
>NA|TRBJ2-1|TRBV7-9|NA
TGTGCCAGCAGCTTAGATTCGGAGGAGCGGAGGGAGTTCTTC
CASSLDSEERREFF
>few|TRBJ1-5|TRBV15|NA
TGTGCCACCAGGTCCGTCGATAGCAATCAGCCCCAGCATTTT
CATRSVDSNQPQHF
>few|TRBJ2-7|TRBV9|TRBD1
TGTGCCAGCAGCGTAGGGGACAGGAGCTCCTACGAGCAGTACTTC
CASSVGDRSSYEQYF
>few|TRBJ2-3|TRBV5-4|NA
TGTGCCAGCAGCCGACGGGACACCAATCCAGATACGCAGTATTTT
CASSRRDTNPDTQYF
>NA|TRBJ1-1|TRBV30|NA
TGTGCCTGGAGTCCGGACGGGAACACTGAAGCTTTCTTT
CAWSPDGNTEAFF
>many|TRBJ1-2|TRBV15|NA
TGTGCCACCGGGAGGAGTCTGACTCATGGCTACACCTTC
CATGRSLTHGYTF
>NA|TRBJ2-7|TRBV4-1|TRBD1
TGCGCCAGCAGCTCTGGACAGGGGGCTAGAAACGAGCAGTACTTC
CASSSGQGARNEQYF
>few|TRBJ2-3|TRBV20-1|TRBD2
TGCAGTGGTCGACTAGCGGGGGGAGATACGCAGTATTTT
CSGRLAGGDTQYF
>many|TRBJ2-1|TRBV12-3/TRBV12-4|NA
TGTGCCAGCAGTTTCGGCCAGAGGGGGGAGCAGTTCTTC
CASSFGQRGEQFF
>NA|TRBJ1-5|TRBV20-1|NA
TGCAGTGCAGTAGCCTATCAGGGAATCAATCAGCCCCAGCATTTT
CSAVAYQGINQPQHF
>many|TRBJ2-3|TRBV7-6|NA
TGTGCCAGCAGCTTCCTGGACAGTTACACAGATACGCAGTATTTT
CASSFLDSYTDTQYF
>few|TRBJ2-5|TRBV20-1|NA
TGCAGTGCCCCGGTCGGGGCGCAAGAGACCCAGTACTTC
CSAPVGAQETQYF
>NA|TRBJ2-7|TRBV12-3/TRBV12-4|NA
TGTGCCAGCAGCTTAGGACTGCCGCCCTACGAGCAGTACTTC
CASSLGLPPYEQYF
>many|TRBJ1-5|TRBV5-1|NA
TGCGCCAGCAGACCCGGGACAAAGGATAGCAATCAGCCCCAGCATTTT
CASRPGTKDSNQPQHF
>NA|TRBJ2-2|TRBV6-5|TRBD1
TGTGCCAGCAGTTACTTGATACAGGGGACCGGGGAGCTGTTTTTT
CASSYLIQGTGELFF